This section outlines one T cell receptor beta chain sequence together with its context. The antigen is unknown. CDR1 and CDR2 from the germline V gene are SEHNR and FQNEAQ (reference sequence). This CDR3 spans 15 amino acids. The V gene lost 5 bases and the J gene lost 0 bases, with 12 bases spanning the gap. The PCR was carried out with 60 Vbeta primers and 13 Jbeta primers. Profiled with immunoSEQ multiplex PCR; TCRdb holds only in-frame clones, not every one. The data show 160,000 or so clones, roughly two thirds seen once. This entry belongs to a study of cytomegalovirus exposure and HLA in healthy donors. Study background: Falling in the Caucasian-associated ancestry cluster were about four fifths of under 500 genotyped donors. Overall study results and limits: Near-uniform donor sequencing depth was presumed by presence/absence analyses. Only CMV serostatus was available as immune exposure information.

The chain joins TRBV7-9 to TRBJ2-3, with a tentative D call TRBD1 (6 bases). The source of this sequence is a woman aged 30 to 39 in good health and CMV-seronegative. The specimen sequenced was PBMCs. As DNA, the CDR3 is TGTGCCAGCAGCCGAGGGGGTACTAGCACAGATACGCAGTATTTT. Its protein product is CASSRGGTSTDTQYF.